The entry that follows covers one T cell receptor beta chain sequence. Its antigen is unidentified. These data originate in a study of HIV-infected patients and healthy controls. Study outcomes and limitations: HIV+ repertoires were severely depleted of MAIT alpha-chain CDR3s, unlike healthy controls. Only sixteen HIV-infected individuals were processed, a major limit on how widely findings apply.

No cell fractionation was done, so the repertoire covers all unsorted peripheral blood T cells. Reverse transcription used 450 to 650 ng RNA and constant-region primers for alpha and beta. Each of the alpha and beta chains got its own library through chain-specific third strand synthesis with indices. MiXCR, run by TCRdb on the 5' RACE reads, gives a single entry per CDR3 protein. The sample has 18,000 or so distinct CDR3 sequences; about 9% are singletons. The sequence came from an adult in good health. Sequenced: blood.

CDR3 amino acids: CSVEGGPPGYGYTF. The CDR3 nucleotides read TGCAGCGTTGAAGGGGGCCCCCCGGGCTATGGCTACACCTTC. The V and J genes are TRBV29-1 and TRBJ1-2, with D possibly TRBD1 on 5 matching bases. The CDR3 sequence is 14 residues long. Trimming stripped 1 base from V and 4 bases from J, with 13 bases between. CDR1 SQVTM and CDR2 ANQGSEA come from the germline V gene.